The clone carrying this TCR beta chain was seen more than once but under ten times. CDR3 length: 13 amino acids. Germline loops: CDR1 ENHRY, CDR2 SYGVKD. V was shortened by 4 bases and J by 5 bases, with 12 bases between the two germline ends. These data are taken from a study of regulatory T cells in long-lasting Graves disease. Documented time point: persistent/refractory GD, antithyroid drugs over 5 years with positive TRAb. From RNA extracted from PBMCs, the TCR library was made. An endocrinology department located in Xi'an, China, was where the patients came from. According to the study, TCR beta libraries were built with iRepertoire HTBI primers and CDR3-region Arm-PCR. In TCRdb, the multiplex PCR reads were re-called with MiXCR into one record per CDR3 protein. This sample yields 400,000 to 500,000 distinct CDR3 sequences, of which roughly 20% are seen a single time; approximately 7.8% belongs to the top ten.

The TCR originated in a female donor with Graves disease. The rearrangement uses TRBV10-3 and TRBJ2-7, with TRBD2 as a possible D gene (7 bases). The sequenced sample was peripheral blood mononuclear cells (PBMCs), obtained when the disease was refractory, from a patient treated with antithyroid drugs. This CDR3 reads CAISARGAHEQYF. The CDR3 DNA reads as TGTGCCATCAGTGCCCGGGGGGCCCACGAGCAGTACTTC.